A selection of T cell receptor beta chains follows, all from one sample in a study of blood T cell repertoires in COVID-19. The data were produced by immunoSEQ multiplex PCR, yet TCRdb's version contains in-frame clones alone and is incomplete. Of about 170,000 clones listed, roughly 84% are singletons. Material for sequencing was peripheral blood. The receptors come from a woman of 80 years or more with active or convalescent COVID-19. The CDR3 runs from the conserved cysteine through the conserved F or W. D genes are given only for firm matches. Size is omitted from some rows. Given values are once, few, many or a class for expanded clones.

clone_size: NA
d_call: NA
v_call: TRBV5-8
j_call: TRBJ1-1
cdr3_nt: TGTGCCAGCAGCTCTCAGGGAACTGAAGCTTTCTTT
cdr3_aa: CASSSQGTEAFF

clone_size: NA
d_call: NA
v_call: TRBV27
j_call: TRBJ2-7
cdr3_nt: TGTGCCAGCAGGCGGGGCCTCGACTACGAGCAGTACTTC
cdr3_aa: CASRRGLDYEQYF

clone_size: NA
d_call: TRBD1
v_call: TRBV7-9
j_call: TRBJ2-2
cdr3_nt: TGTGCCAGCAGCTTAAGGACAGGGGGCCTAGGTGGATTGACCGGGGAGCTGTTTTTT
cdr3_aa: CASSLRTGGLGGLTGELFF

clone_size: NA
d_call: TRBD1
v_call: TRBV5-1
j_call: TRBJ2-1
cdr3_nt: TGCGCCAGCAGCTACCAGGGGGAGCCCTACAATGAGCAGTTCTTC
cdr3_aa: CASSYQGEPYNEQFF

clone_size: NA
d_call: NA
v_call: TRBV24-1
j_call: TRBJ1-2
cdr3_nt: TGTGCCACCAGTGATGACCGACACCATGATGGCTACACCTTC
cdr3_aa: CATSDDRHHDGYTF

clone_size: NA
d_call: NA
v_call: TRBV9
j_call: TRBJ1-2
cdr3_nt: TGTGCCAGCAGCGTAGACGGGTCGACGTACTATGGCTACACCTTC
cdr3_aa: CASSVDGSTYYGYTF

clone_size: NA
d_call: NA
v_call: TRBV15
j_call: TRBJ1-5
cdr3_nt: TGTGCCACCAGCAGAGATCGGGGTCGGAGCAATCAGCCCCAGCATTTT
cdr3_aa: CATSRDRGRSNQPQHF

clone_size: few
d_call: NA
v_call: TRBV28
j_call: TRBJ1-4
cdr3_nt: TGTGCCAGCAGTCCCCCCGGGGGTTTGAAGGAAAAACTGTTTTTT
cdr3_aa: CASSPPGGLKEKLFF

clone_size: NA
d_call: NA
v_call: TRBV30
j_call: TRBJ2-7
cdr3_nt: TGTGCCTGGAGTGTAGGGCAGGGTCTCGGCTACGAGCAGTACTTC
cdr3_aa: CAWSVGQGLGYEQYF

clone_size: NA
d_call: TRBD2
v_call: TRBV2
j_call: TRBJ2-2
cdr3_nt: TGTGCCAGCAGTGAACTAGCGGGAGGTCCGTTGAGCGGGGAGCTGTTTTTT
cdr3_aa: CASSELAGGPLSGELFF

clone_size: NA
d_call: NA
v_call: TRBV2
j_call: TRBJ1-1
cdr3_nt: TGTGCCAGCAGTTTGAGGAACACTGAAGCTTTCTTT
cdr3_aa: CASSLRNTEAFF

clone_size: few
d_call: NA
v_call: TRBV14
j_call: TRBJ1-1
cdr3_nt: TGTGCCAGCAGCTTCAGGGGCAACACTGAAGCTTTCTTT
cdr3_aa: CASSFRGNTEAFF

clone_size: NA
d_call: TRBD1
v_call: TRBV5-4
j_call: TRBJ1-3
cdr3_nt: TGTGCCAGCAGCCCAGACAGGGTAACTGAAGGAAACACCATATATTTT
cdr3_aa: CASSPDRVTEGNTIYF

clone_size: NA
d_call: NA
v_call: TRBV28
j_call: TRBJ1-5
cdr3_nt: TGTGCCAGCGGCTGGCAGAGCAATCAGCCCCAGCATTTT
cdr3_aa: CASGWQSNQPQHF

clone_size: once
d_call: NA
v_call: TRBV19
j_call: TRBJ1-4
cdr3_nt: TGTGCCAGTAGACAAGACAGGATCGAAGGAAAACTGTTTTTT
cdr3_aa: CASRQDRIEGKLFF

clone_size: NA
d_call: TRBD1
v_call: TRBV7-9
j_call: TRBJ1-5
cdr3_nt: TGTGCCAGCAGCGCCCAGGGGGCAGATCAGCCCCAGCATTTT
cdr3_aa: CASSAQGADQPQHF

clone_size: NA
d_call: NA
v_call: TRBV5-1
j_call: TRBJ1-2
cdr3_nt: TGCGCCAGCAGCTTCGACAGGAACTATGGCTACACCTTC
cdr3_aa: CASSFDRNYGYTF

clone_size: NA
d_call: NA
v_call: TRBV4-2
j_call: TRBJ2-2
cdr3_nt: TGTGCCAGCAGCCAAGTTCCGAGCGGGCCTTACACCGGGGAGCTGTTTTTT
cdr3_aa: CASSQVPSGPYTGELFF

clone_size: NA
d_call: NA
v_call: TRBV2
j_call: TRBJ2-7
cdr3_nt: TGTGCCAGCAGTGCGCAGACATCGGAGGCCTACGAGCAGTACTTC
cdr3_aa: CASSAQTSEAYEQYF

clone_size: NA
d_call: NA
v_call: TRBV24-1
j_call: TRBJ1-1
cdr3_nt: TGTGCCACCAGTGACCCGACACAGGGGAACACTGAAGCTTTCTTT
cdr3_aa: CATSDPTQGNTEAFF

clone_size: once
d_call: TRBD1
v_call: TRBV20-1
j_call: TRBJ1-1
cdr3_nt: TGCAGTGCTATTGAAAACAGGGGCTTGAACACTGAAGCTTTCTTT
cdr3_aa: CSAIENRGLNTEAFF

clone_size: NA
d_call: NA
v_call: TRBV20-1
j_call: TRBJ2-5
cdr3_nt: TGCGCCCTTGGAGGGCTCGAGACCCAGTACTTC
cdr3_aa: CALGGLETQYF

clone_size: NA
d_call: TRBD1
v_call: TRBV9
j_call: TRBJ1-4
cdr3_nt: TGTGCCAGCAGCGTAGGGGTGGGGACAGGGCAAGAAAAACTGTTTTTT
cdr3_aa: CASSVGVGTGQEKLFF

clone_size: NA
d_call: TRBD1
v_call: TRBV5-1
j_call: TRBJ1-2
cdr3_nt: TGCGCCAGCAGCTTGGCGATGACAGGGAACTATGGCTACACCTTC
cdr3_aa: CASSLAMTGNYGYTF

clone_size: NA
d_call: TRBD2
v_call: TRBV5-1
j_call: TRBJ2-7
cdr3_nt: TGCGCCAGCAGCTGGGGATCTAGCGGGATCTACGAGCAGTACTTC
cdr3_aa: CASSWGSSGIYEQYF

clone_size: once
d_call: TRBD1
v_call: TRBV29-1
j_call: TRBJ1-2
cdr3_nt: TGCAGCGTAGGTGGGACAGGATATGGCTACACCTTC
cdr3_aa: CSVGGTGYGYTF

clone_size: NA
d_call: NA
v_call: TRBV5-1
j_call: TRBJ1-1
cdr3_nt: TGCGCCAGCAGCCCACCTACAGAGATCACTGAAGCTTTCTTT
cdr3_aa: CASSPPTEITEAFF

clone_size: NA
d_call: NA
v_call: TRBV11-2
j_call: TRBJ1-1
cdr3_nt: TGTGCCAGCAGCTTAGTGACAGGCAACACTGAAGCTTTCTTT
cdr3_aa: CASSLVTGNTEAFF

clone_size: NA
d_call: TRBD1
v_call: TRBV19
j_call: TRBJ2-2
cdr3_nt: TGTGCCAGTAGAGACAGGGGACGGACCGGGGAGCTGTTTTTT
cdr3_aa: CASRDRGRTGELFF

clone_size: NA
d_call: NA
v_call: TRBV5-1
j_call: TRBJ2-1
cdr3_nt: TGCGCCAGCAGCTTACGACAGGCCTACAATGAGCAGTTCTTC
cdr3_aa: CASSLRQAYNEQFF

clone_size: NA
d_call: NA
v_call: TRBV21-1
j_call: TRBJ2-7
cdr3_nt: TGTGCCAGCAGCATCCGGGACAGGGTAAGATACGAGCAGTACTTC
cdr3_aa: CASSIRDRVRYEQYF

clone_size: NA
d_call: TRBD2
v_call: TRBV2
j_call: TRBJ2-5
cdr3_nt: TGTGCCATCTCACTAGCGAACCAAGAGACCCAGTACTTC
cdr3_aa: CAISLANQETQYF

clone_size: NA
d_call: TRBD2
v_call: TRBV10-1
j_call: TRBJ2-2
cdr3_nt: TGCGCCAGCAGTGAGTACGATAGCGGGAGCATAAACACCGGGGAGCTGTTTTTT
cdr3_aa: CASSEYDSGSINTGELFF

clone_size: NA
d_call: NA
v_call: TRBV3-1/TRBV3-2
j_call: TRBJ1-5
cdr3_nt: TGTGCCAGCAGCCCTGGGACAAACAATCAGCCCCAGCATTTT
cdr3_aa: CASSPGTNNQPQHF

clone_size: NA
d_call: NA
v_call: TRBV28
j_call: TRBJ1-3
cdr3_nt: TGTGCCACCTCGCTTACAGCTGGAAACACCATATATTTT
cdr3_aa: CATSLTAGNTIYF

clone_size: NA
d_call: NA
v_call: TRBV12-3/TRBV12-4
j_call: TRBJ1-1
cdr3_nt: TGTGCCAGCAGTTTTCGGGGAGGGACTGAAGCTTTCTTT
cdr3_aa: CASSFRGGTEAFF

clone_size: NA
d_call: NA
v_call: TRBV7-3
j_call: TRBJ2-2
cdr3_nt: TGTGCCAGCAGCTTAACGTACGGTAGCGGATACACCGGGGAGCTGTTTTTT
cdr3_aa: CASSLTYGSGYTGELFF

clone_size: NA
d_call: TRBD1
v_call: TRBV4-2
j_call: TRBJ1-6
cdr3_nt: TGTGCCAGCAGACCGACTCTCGACAGGGGAAATTCACCCCTCCACTTT
cdr3_aa: CASRPTLDRGNSPLHF

clone_size: NA
d_call: NA
v_call: TRBV5-8
j_call: TRBJ2-3
cdr3_nt: TGTGCCAGCAGCGCCCCGTTGGATAGGACATGGACAGATACGCAGTATTTT
cdr3_aa: CASSAPLDRTWTDTQYF

clone_size: once
d_call: NA
v_call: TRBV5-1
j_call: TRBJ2-1
cdr3_nt: TGCGCCAGCAGCAAGGACAGAAACTACAATGAGCAGTTCTTC
cdr3_aa: CASSKDRNYNEQFF

clone_size: NA
d_call: NA
v_call: TRBV19
j_call: TRBJ1-1
cdr3_nt: TGTGCCAGTAGTCCAATCGGGGGGAACACTGAAGCTTTCTTT
cdr3_aa: CASSPIGGNTEAFF

clone_size: NA
d_call: TRBD2
v_call: TRBV2
j_call: TRBJ2-1
cdr3_nt: TGTGCCAGCAGTTCCGGGACTAGCGGGAGCGAGCAGTTCTTC
cdr3_aa: CASSSGTSGSEQFF

clone_size: NA
d_call: NA
v_call: TRBV6-5
j_call: TRBJ2-5
cdr3_nt: TGTGCCAGCAGAACTACAGGATCCCAAGAGACCCAGTACTTC
cdr3_aa: CASRTTGSQETQYF